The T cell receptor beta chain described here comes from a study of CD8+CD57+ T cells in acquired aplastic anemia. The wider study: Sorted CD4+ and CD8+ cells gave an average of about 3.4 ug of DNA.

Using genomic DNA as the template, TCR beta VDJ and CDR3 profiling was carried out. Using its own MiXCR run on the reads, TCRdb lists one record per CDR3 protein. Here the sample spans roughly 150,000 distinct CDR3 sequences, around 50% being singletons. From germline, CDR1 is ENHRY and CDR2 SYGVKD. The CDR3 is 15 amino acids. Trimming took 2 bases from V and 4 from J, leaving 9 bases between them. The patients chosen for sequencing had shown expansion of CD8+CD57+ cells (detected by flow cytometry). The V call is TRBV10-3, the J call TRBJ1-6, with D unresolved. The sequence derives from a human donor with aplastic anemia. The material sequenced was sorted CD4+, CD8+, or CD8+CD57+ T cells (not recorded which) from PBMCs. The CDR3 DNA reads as TGTGCCATCAGTGAGCAGGCAGCTTATAATTCACCCCTCCACTTT. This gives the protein CAISEQAAYNSPLHF.